Below are 16 T cell receptor beta chains sequenced from a single sample in a study of T cells in Graves' hyperthyroidism and ophthalmopathy. RNA transcripts yielded amplified TCR beta CDR3 regions. The TCR CDR3 was amplified in a first-round RT-PCR using the HTBI primer set. One entry per CDR3 protein results from TCRdb running MiXCR on the multiplex PCR reads. The sample has roughly 550,000 distinct CDR3 sequences, about 15% seen once; the top ten hold 25% to 30%. The sequenced sample was blood. The receptors originated from a woman aged 25 to 45 with Graves' ophthalmopathy.

The sample holds many counts of this clonotype. The rearrangement links TRBV20-1 to TRBJ1-2; TRBD1 is a possible D gene (5 bases). V was cut by 4 bases and J by 5 bases, with 17 bases left in between. Germline CDR1 DFQATT, CDR2 SNEGSKA (reference sequence). This CDR3 is 14 amino acids long. CDR3 loop: CSATSSGWGYGYTF. CDR3 sequence (DNA): TGCAGTGCTACCAGTTCAGGGTGGGGATATGGCTACACCTTC.

The rearrangement links TRBV20-1 to TRBJ1-2, with D unclear. The CDR3 runs to 14 residues. V lost 0 bases, J lost 8 bases, and 16 bases lay in between. Germline-derived CDR1 and CDR2 are DFQATT and SNEGSKA (reference sequence). DNA for the CDR3: TGCAGTGCTAGAGATCTGGCCGAGACGCGGGGCTACACCTTC. Translated: CSARDLAETRGYTF.

This clonotype was detected ten times or more. CDR3 sequence: CASSQQGFDTEAFF. As DNA, the CDR3 is TGTGCCAGCAGCCAACAGGGCTTTGACACTGAAGCTTTCTTT. The chain joins TRBV11-1 to TRBJ1-1, with D tentatively TRBD1 (6 bases). The CDR3 has 14 residues. Germline V gene sequence: CDR1 SGHAT, CDR2 FQDESV (reference sequence). V lost 5 bases to trimming and J lost 3 bases, with 13 bases between them. The full variable domain, its missing parts supplied by reference TRBV11-1 and TRBJ1-1, is EAEVAQSPRYKITEKSQAVAFWCDPISGHATLYWYRQILGQGPELLVQFQDESVVDDSQLPKDRFSAERLKGVDSTLKIQPAELGDSAMYLCASSQQGFDTEAFFGQGTRLTVV.

This clonotype appeared many times. In DNA, the CDR3 is TGTGCCAGCAGCCCTACTAGCGGGAGGGCGAATACGCAGTATTTT. The encoded protein is CASSPTSGRANTQYF. J is TRBJ2-3 and V is TRBV7-3; 13 nucleotides align to TRBD2. CDR1 and CDR2 (germline): SGHTA, FQGTGA. CDR3 length equals 15 residues. V lost 5 bases and J lost 7; bases outside the gene matches: 6.

This chain connects TRBV7-9 to TRBJ2-1, with 16 bases identical to TRBD2. Unmatched junction bases numbered 7, after V lost 1 base and J lost 7 bases. Germline V gene lookup returns CDR1 SEHNR and CDR2 FQNEAQ (reference sequence). The CDR3 spans 18 residues. This chain's CDR3 is CASSLVAGLAGGRNEQFF. For the CDR3, the DNA is TGTGCCAGCAGCTTAGTGGCGGGACTAGCGGGAGGGCGGAATGAGCAGTTCTTC.

The V call is TRBV27, the J call TRBJ2-1, with TRBD2 identical over 11 bases. Germline assignment: CDR1 MNHEY and CDR2 SMNVEV (reference sequence). The ends lost 7 bases at V and 4 bases at J; junction bases unmatched: 6. The CDR3 runs 15 residues. In DNA form, the CDR3 reads TGTGCCAGCAACCCCGGGACTAGCGGATACAATGAGCAGTTCTTC. Protein sequence: CASNPGTSGYNEQFF.

The V call is TRBV27, the J call TRBJ2-1; D is ambiguous. The V gene lost 4 bases and the J gene lost 10 bases, with 17 bases spanning the gap. The CDR3 is made up of 14 amino acids. Germline V gene data show CDR1 as MNHEY and CDR2 as SMNVEV (reference sequence). In DNA form, the CDR3 reads TGTGCCAGCAGTTCGCCCGGGCGAATTAGGGAGCAGTTCTTC. It encodes CASSSPGRIREQFF.

By frequency in the sample, this clonotype is medium-sized. CDR3 DNA: TGTGCCAGCCTGGCTAGCGGGATGTACGAGCAGTACTTC. Residues: CASLASGMYEQYF. This chain joins TRBV28 and TRBJ2-7; TRBD2 agrees at 9 bases. Germline CDR1 is MDHEN and CDR2 is SYDVKM. The CDR3 covers 13 residues. V lost 8 bases, J lost 4 bases, and 6 bases stayed unmatched.

The chain carries TRBV2 and TRBJ2-7; 9 bases are a match to TRBD1. Germline V gene data show CDR1 as SNHLY and CDR2 as FYNNEI. CDR3 size: 15 residues. Unmatched junction bases numbered 8, after V lost 5 bases and J lost 3 bases. CDR3 sequence: CASSWGTGLRYEQYF. The CDR3 bases are TGTGCCAGCAGTTGGGGGACAGGGTTACGCTACGAGCAGTACTTC.

This chain connects TRBV4-3 to TRBJ1-5, with no clear D. There are 15 residues in the CDR3. V lost 5 bases and J 3 bases, leaving 14 bases between the germline ends. CDR1 is LGHNA and CDR2 is YSLEER in the germline V gene. The CDR3 sequence: CASSTPGSLNQPQHF. CDR3 coding DNA: TGCGCCAGCAGCACCCCAGGAAGCCTCAATCAGCCCCAGCATTTT.

This clonotype occurred a few times. The chain employs TRBV6-1 and TRBJ2-7; 8 bases are a match to TRBD1. Germline V gene sequence: CDR1 MNHNS, CDR2 SASEGT. V lost 5 bases to trimming and J lost 6 bases; unmatched junction nucleotides: 9. The CDR3 is 14 residues long. CDR3 coding DNA: TGTGCCAGCAGTTCGACGACAGGGGCAGGCGAGCAGTACTTC. Protein: CASSSTTGAGEQYF.

Only a few counts were recorded for this clonotype. The chain is built from TRBV20-1 and TRBJ1-1, with no clear D. Trimming stripped 3 bases from V and 7 bases from J, with 18 bases between. Germline V gene data show CDR1 as DFQATT and CDR2 as SNEGSKA (reference sequence). The CDR3 sequence is 14 residues long. Here the CDR3 reads CSARRKVKTFEAFF. CDR3 nucleotides: TGCAGTGCTAGGAGAAAGGTGAAGACTTTTGAAGCTTTCTTT.

This rearrangement joins TRBV20-1 to TRBJ2-4; D unclear. Germline V CDR1 and CDR2: DFQATT, SNEGSKA (reference sequence). The V gene lost 7 bases and the J gene lost 4 bases, with 17 bases spanning the gap. This CDR3 contains 14 residues. CDR3 amino acids: CSVSAARIKNIQYF. The CDR3 nucleotides are TGCAGTGTCTCCGCGGCCAGAATTAAAAACATTCAGTACTTC.

There are many counts of this clonotype. The rearrangement links TRBV7-3 to TRBJ2-1; 8 nucleotides align to TRBD2. Germline V gives CDR1 SGHTA, CDR2 FQGTGA. The CDR3 consists of 12 residues. Trimming at V came to 8 bases and at J to 10 bases, leaving 7 bases not matched to a gene. CDR3 DNA sequence: TGTGCCAGCTCACCACCGGGAGGGGAGCAGTTCTTC. Amino acid sequence: CASSPPGGEQFF. The full variable domain, with the rest looked up from reference TRBV7-3 and TRBJ2-1, is GAGVSQTPSNKVTEKGKYVELRCDPISGHTALYWYRQSLGQGPEFLIYFQGTGAADDSGLPNDRFFAVRPEGSVSTLKIQRTERGDSAVYLCASSPPGGEQFFGPGTRLTVL.

The chain recombines TRBV20-1 with TRBJ2-3, with D uncertain. The CDR3 runs to 13 residues. The ends were cut back, 7 bases at V and 2 bases at J, with 13 bases in the middle. CDR1 and CDR2 from the germline V gene are DFQATT and SNEGSKA (reference sequence). The CDR3 nucleotides are TGCAGTGGCTATGGGTACTACACAGATACGCAGTATTTT. It is translated as CSGYGYYTDTQYF.

The sample holds many counts of this clonotype. J is TRBJ1-3 and V is TRBV7-2; unclear D gene. The V gene's germline CDR1 is SGHTA and CDR2 FQGNSA. The CDR3 consists of 17 residues. The V end was cut by 2 bases, the J end by 0 bases, with 14 bases between. The CDR3 sequence is CASSLYGRESSGNTIYF. CDR3 in DNA: TGTGCCAGCAGCTTATATGGGCGGGAGAGCTCTGGAAACACCATATATTTT.